What follows are 5 T cell receptor beta chains derived from one specimen sequenced in a study of blood T cells in healthy people across ages. The second PCR ran roughly 6 to 11 cycles with a sample-barcoded 5' primer and J-beta primers. TCRdb reprocessed the 5' RACE reads with MiXCR, giving one entry per CDR3 protein. Altogether 650,000 to 900,000 distinct CDR3 sequences are present, 60% to 80% being singletons, with the ten largest covering 25% to 35%. The source material was blood. The receptors were sampled from a man between 25 and 39 years old in good health.

The chain links TRBV20-1 to TRBJ2-7, with TRBD2 identical over 11 bases. The last part of the DNA fits TRBJ2-5 better; the J call may be wrong. The CDR3 extends over 15 amino acids. Germline CDR1 DFQATT, CDR2 SNEGSKA (reference sequence). CDR3 in DNA: TGCAGCTCCTCGCCTCGAGTAGCGGGGGGGGAGACCCAGTACTTC. Residues: CSSSPRVAGGETQYF.

The chain combines TRBV5-4 with TRBJ2-7, with 13 bases identical to TRBD2. The J call may be mistaken, given a closer DNA end match to TRBJ2-5. Germline V gene data show CDR1 as SGHNT and CDR2 as YYREEE (reference sequence). This CDR3 has 17 residues. Here the CDR3 DNA reads TGTGCCAGCAGCTTGGGGGGGACTAGCGGGGCGGGAGAGACCCAGTACTTC. It specifies CASSLGGTSGAGETQYF.

The CDR3 nucleotides read TGTGCCAGCAGACCACAGGGGCGGGAGACCCAGTACTTC. It is translated as CASRPQGRETQYF. The V and J genes are TRBV11-1 and TRBJ2-5, with TRBD1 matching over 7 bases. This CDR3 contains 13 residues. Germline V gene sequence: CDR1 SGHAT, CDR2 FQDESV (reference sequence). The ends lost 6 bases at V and 5 bases at J; junction bases unmatched: 6.

The CDR3 reads CASTPLAGANVLTF. The CDR3 DNA reads TGTGCCAGCACCCCGTTGGCTGGGGCCAACGTCCTGACTTTC. This chain links TRBV12-3 or TRBV12-4 with TRBJ2-6; unclear D gene. The CDR3 length is 14 residues. Trimming left V 7 bases short and J 2 bases short, with 9 bases between.

In its sample, this clonotype was seen a few times. The chain has TRBV4-1 and TRBJ2-1; 12 nucleotides agree with TRBD2. This CDR3 region has 19 residues. J lost 4 bases, V lost 1 base, and 11 bases had no gene match. Germline V gives CDR1 MGHRA, CDR2 YSYEKL. In DNA, the CDR3 is TGCGCCAGCAGCCAAGGACAACTAGCGGGGGGCCAATCGTACAATGAGCAGTTCTTC. It is translated as CASSQGQLAGGQSYNEQFF.